This record covers a single T cell receptor beta chain. Its specificity is not known. TCRdb's table, derived via immunoSEQ multiplex PCR, lists solely in-frame clones and lacks some. The data show some 30,000 clones, almost 90% seen once. This record belongs to a study of lymphopenia after photon versus proton radiotherapy. CDR1 and CDR2 from the germline V gene are ENHRY and SYGVKD. The CDR3 is made up of 15 amino acids. Trimming removed 3 bases from V and 8 bases from J; junction bases left unmatched: 6. Study-wide results and caveats: Oligoclonal CD8+ Temra expansion after nadir drove photon patients' diversity drop.

This chain connects TRBV10-3 to TRBJ2-1, with 11 bases identical to TRBD2. The specimen comprised peripheral blood, sampled from a patient treated with photon-based radiotherapy. The clonotype was recovered from a woman aged 50 to 65 with pancreatic cancer. CDR3 protein: CAISDNGLAGDEQFF. For the CDR3, the DNA is TGTGCCATCAGTGATAATGGACTAGCGGGTGATGAGCAGTTCTTC.